This T cell receptor beta chain is from a study of T cells in Graves' hyperthyroidism and ophthalmopathy. About the research overall: Before any treatment, at initial diagnosis, peripheral blood was collected.

RNA transcripts were the template for amplifying TCR beta CDR3 regions. TCR CDR3 regions were first amplified by RT-PCR with HTBI primers. TCRdb reprocessed the multiplex PCR reads with MiXCR, giving one entry per CDR3 protein. This table has about 480,000 distinct CDR3 sequences, approximately 14% appearing once. The PBMCs were taken from 10 ml of fresh peripheral blood. Study-wide results and caveats: The model predicted ophthalmopathy a median 6.5 months before onset. Blood samples included most of the expanded thyroid clonotypes exceeding 0.001.

With regard to this clonotype: What it binds is unknown.

The sequenced sample was blood. The clonotype was recovered from a woman aged 18-29 years with Graves' hyperthyroidism.

CDR3 region: CASSGTGLAYEQYV. The CDR3 DNA follows: TGTGCCAGCAGCGGTACCGGGCTAGCCTACGAGCAGTACGTC. The J gene is TRBJ2-7, the V gene TRBV7-9; D is ambiguous. CDR3 size: 14 residues. CDR1 SEHNR and CDR2 FQNEAQ come from the germline V gene (reference sequence). V was cut by 5 bases and J by 2 bases, with 13 bases left in between.